This record covers a single T cell receptor beta chain. Its antigen is still unknown. Base qualities were left out, and no much larger clone turns up one base away. Donors were 39 systemically healthy Caucasian individuals from Russia aged roughly 6 to 95 years. Each donor gave about 9.2 milliliters of peripheral blood, drawn into EDTA-treated Vacutainer tubes. PBMCs were isolated by Ficoll-Paque density-gradient centrifugation, with at least 6 million obtained per sample. Trizol reagent was used to extract total RNA from PBMCs, with at least 6 micrograms per sample. Naive CD45RAhigh/CD27high T cell percentages were measured by flow cytometry on a PBMC aliquot from every donor. This specimen comes from a study of blood T cells in healthy people across ages (dated by TCRdb to 2013 to 2016). With regard to the full study: In model experiments, roughly one uniquely barcoded TCR beta cDNA molecule per two T cells was captured by template switching. Two additional independent replicas of 1 million unique cDNA reads from the same blood draw were analyzed for two donors (one aged 18 to 30 and one aged 80 or older). To avoid experimental bias, donors of different ages were distributed randomly across sequencing lanes. Using deep sequencing normalized with unique cDNA molecular identifiers, the study measured how TCR beta repertoire diversity changes with age. The donors were split into four age groups: young (average around 17 years), middle-aged (around 37), aged (around 67) and long-lived (approximately 80).

Study-wide conclusions, independent of this receptor: Because profiling used bulk unsorted PBMCs, naive and antigen-experienced compartments could not be compared conclusively. Estimates of total diversity from one million sequenced T cells were regarded as lower bounds and underestimates. Observed TCR beta diversity correlated strongly with the percentage of naive T cells measured by flow cytometry. As age increased, observed TCR beta diversity per million T cells dropped in a roughly linear way, and a significant reduction was already evident by age about 36. Donor CMV infection status was unknown, potentially confounding age-related changes in expanded clonotypes. Compared with the aged group, the long-lived group had more naive CD4+ T cells, fewer expanded clones and increased TCR diversity, suggesting age selection.

Library preparation was by 5' RACE. Instrument used: Illumina HiSeq 2500. The second PCR ran for about 6 to 12 cycles and used a J-beta primer mix along with a sample-barcoded 5' primer. A unique molecular identifier was introduced onto each TCR beta cDNA molecule by a template-switch 5' adaptor carrying 12 random nucleotides. Each sample yielded at least 2.5 million CDR3-containing paired-end reads. All of the RNA was converted into first-strand cDNA using the Mint cDNA synthesis kit, with a TRBC-specific oligonucleotide serving as the primer. Following uracil-DNA glycosylase treatment, all cDNA underwent a first 18-cycle PCR with the universal primers M1SS and BC2_uni_R. The study's processing was this. Each sample was normalized by randomly selecting 1 million high-quality reads, each carrying a distinct molecular identifier. Instead of being binned into consensus sequences, reads with shared molecular identifiers were discarded. MiTCR, set to a Q25 quality threshold and the strictest error-elimination algorithm, was used for CDR3 identification, clonotype clustering and error correction. Lower-bound total TCR beta diversity was estimated with a nonparametric unseen species model using Euler transformation. TCRdb reanalyzed the raw reads on its own, using fastp at Q25 for trimming and MiXCR for clone calling, and kept in-frame beta chains. Each record represents a unique CDR3 protein, reported with the most common genes and DNA among its rows. Clone size and V and J calls follow TCRdb, not the original study. The sample table shows around 650,000 distinct CDR3 sequences, and around 43% are seen once. 25% to 35% of the sample lies in the top ten.

Taken from cysteine to phenylalanine, the CDR3 has 14 residues. CDR3 DNA only is kept here, 42 bases in frame from base 1. From the germline V gene, CDR1 is SGHTA and CDR2 is FQGNSA. Compared with germline, V lacks 3 bases and J lacks 6 bases; bases without a gene match: 7. Sequenced sample: blood. The sequence was obtained from a man aged 80 or over in good health. This sequence uses TRBV7-2 and TRBJ1-1; 7 bases in between match TRBD1. Here the CDR3 is given as CASSLGRGISEAFF. In nucleotides, the sequence is TGTGCCAGCAGCTTGGGCAGGGGGATTTCTGAAGCTTTCTTT.